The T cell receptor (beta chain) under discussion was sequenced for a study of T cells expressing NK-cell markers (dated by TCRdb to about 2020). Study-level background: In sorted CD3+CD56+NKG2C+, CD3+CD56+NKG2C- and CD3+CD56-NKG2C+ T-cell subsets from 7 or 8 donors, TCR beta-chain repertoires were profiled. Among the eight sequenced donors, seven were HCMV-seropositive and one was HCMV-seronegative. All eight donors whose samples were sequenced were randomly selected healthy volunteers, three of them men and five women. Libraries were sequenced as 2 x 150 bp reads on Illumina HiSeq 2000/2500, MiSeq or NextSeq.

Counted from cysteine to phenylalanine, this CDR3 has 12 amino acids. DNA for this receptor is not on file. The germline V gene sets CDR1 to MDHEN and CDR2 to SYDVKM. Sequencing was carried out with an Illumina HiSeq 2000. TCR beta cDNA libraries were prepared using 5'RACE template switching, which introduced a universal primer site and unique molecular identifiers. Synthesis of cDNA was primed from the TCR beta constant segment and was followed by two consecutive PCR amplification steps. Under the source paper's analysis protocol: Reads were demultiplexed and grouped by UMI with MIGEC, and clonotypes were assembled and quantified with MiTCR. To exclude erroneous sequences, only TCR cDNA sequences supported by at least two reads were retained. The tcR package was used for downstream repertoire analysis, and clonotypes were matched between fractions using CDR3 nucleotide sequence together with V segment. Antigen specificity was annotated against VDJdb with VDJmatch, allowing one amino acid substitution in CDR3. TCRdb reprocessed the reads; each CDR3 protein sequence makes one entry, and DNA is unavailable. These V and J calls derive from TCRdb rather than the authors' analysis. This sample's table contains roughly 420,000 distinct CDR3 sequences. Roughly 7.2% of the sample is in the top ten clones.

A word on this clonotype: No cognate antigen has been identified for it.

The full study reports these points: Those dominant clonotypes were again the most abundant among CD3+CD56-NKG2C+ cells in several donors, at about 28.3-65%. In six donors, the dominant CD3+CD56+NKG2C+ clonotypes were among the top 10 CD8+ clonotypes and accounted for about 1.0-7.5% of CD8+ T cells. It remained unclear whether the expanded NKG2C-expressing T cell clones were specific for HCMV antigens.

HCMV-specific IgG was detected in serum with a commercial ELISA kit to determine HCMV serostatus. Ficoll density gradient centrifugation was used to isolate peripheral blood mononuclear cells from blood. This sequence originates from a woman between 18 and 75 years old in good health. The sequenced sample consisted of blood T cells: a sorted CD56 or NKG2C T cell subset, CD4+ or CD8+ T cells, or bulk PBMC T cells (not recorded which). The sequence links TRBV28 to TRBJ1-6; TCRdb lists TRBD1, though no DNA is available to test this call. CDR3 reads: CAGGQGTSPLHF.